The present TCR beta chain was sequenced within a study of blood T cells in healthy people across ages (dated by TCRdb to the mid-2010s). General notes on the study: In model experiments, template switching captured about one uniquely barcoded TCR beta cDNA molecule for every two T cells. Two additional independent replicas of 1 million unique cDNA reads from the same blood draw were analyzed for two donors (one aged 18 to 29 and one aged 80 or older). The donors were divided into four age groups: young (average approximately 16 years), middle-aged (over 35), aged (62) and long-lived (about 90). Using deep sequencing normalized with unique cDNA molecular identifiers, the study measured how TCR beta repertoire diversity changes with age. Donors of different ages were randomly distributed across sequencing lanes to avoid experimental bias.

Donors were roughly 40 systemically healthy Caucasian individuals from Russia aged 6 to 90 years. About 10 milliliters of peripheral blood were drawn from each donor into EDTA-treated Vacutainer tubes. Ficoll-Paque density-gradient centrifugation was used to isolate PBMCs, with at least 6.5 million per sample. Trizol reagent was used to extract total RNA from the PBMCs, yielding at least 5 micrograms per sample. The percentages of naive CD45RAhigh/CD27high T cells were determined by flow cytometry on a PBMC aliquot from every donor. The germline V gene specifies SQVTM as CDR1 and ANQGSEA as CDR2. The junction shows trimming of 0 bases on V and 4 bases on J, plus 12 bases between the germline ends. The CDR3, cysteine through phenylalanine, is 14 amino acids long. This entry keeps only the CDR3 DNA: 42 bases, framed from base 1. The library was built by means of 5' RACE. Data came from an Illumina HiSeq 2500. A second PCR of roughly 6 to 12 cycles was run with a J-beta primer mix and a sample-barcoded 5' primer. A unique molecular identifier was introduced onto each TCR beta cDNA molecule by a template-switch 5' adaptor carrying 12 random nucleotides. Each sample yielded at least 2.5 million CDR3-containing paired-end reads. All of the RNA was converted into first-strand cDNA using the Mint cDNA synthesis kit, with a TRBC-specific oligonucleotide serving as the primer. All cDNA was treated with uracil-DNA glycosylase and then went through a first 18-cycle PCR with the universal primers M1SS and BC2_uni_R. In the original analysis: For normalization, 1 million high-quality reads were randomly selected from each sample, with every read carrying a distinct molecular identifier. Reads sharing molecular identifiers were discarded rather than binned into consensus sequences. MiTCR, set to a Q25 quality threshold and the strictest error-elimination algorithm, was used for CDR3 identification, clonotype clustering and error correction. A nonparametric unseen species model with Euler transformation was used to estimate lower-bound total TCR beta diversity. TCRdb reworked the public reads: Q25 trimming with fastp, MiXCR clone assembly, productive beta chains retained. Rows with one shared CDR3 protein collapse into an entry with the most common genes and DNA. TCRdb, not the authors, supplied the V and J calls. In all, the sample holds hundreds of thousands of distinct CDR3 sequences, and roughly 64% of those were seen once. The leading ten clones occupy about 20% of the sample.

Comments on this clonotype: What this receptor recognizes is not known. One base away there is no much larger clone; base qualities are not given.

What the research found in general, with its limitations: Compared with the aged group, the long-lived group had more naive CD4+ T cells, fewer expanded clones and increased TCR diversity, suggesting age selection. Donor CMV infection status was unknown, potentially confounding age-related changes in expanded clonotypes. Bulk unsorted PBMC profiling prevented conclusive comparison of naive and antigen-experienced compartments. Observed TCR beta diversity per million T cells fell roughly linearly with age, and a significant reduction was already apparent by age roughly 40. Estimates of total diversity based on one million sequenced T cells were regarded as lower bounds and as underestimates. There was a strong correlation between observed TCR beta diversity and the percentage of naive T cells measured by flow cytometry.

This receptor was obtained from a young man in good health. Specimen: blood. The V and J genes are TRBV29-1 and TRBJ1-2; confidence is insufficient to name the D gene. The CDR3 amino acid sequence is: CSVEETLQTYGYTF. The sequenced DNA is TGCAGCGTTGAAGAGACCCTGCAGACCTATGGCTACACCTTC. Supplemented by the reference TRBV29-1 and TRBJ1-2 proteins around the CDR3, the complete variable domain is SAVISQKPSRDICQRGTSLTIQCQVDSQVTMMFWYRQQPGQSLTLIATANQGSEATYESGFVIDKFPISRPNLTFSTLTVSNMSPEDSSIYLCSVEETLQTYGYTFGSGTRLTVV.